This T cell receptor (beta chain) was identified during a study of OX40 agonist ivuxolimab in advanced cancers. Notes on the research overall: Ivuxolimab was a fully human IgG2 agonistic monoclonal antibody targeting the costimulatory receptor OX40 (CD134). Intravenous ivuxolimab was administered to patients every 2 weeks at six dose levels: 0.01, 0.1, 0.3, 1.5, 3 and 10 mg/kg. Of the 50 to 55 dose-escalation patients, hepatocellular carcinoma was present in roughly 19, melanoma in around 15, renal cell carcinoma in 9 and head and neck cancer in 9. A male proportion of roughly 80% and a mean age of approximately 61 years, ranging from 23 to 79, were recorded for the dose-escalation cohort. Prior anti-PD-1, anti-PD-L1 or anti-CTLA-4 therapy was permitted, and checkpoint inhibitors had been received by less than 45% of dose-escalation patients. Partial responses occurred in three dose-escalation patients, of whom one had hepatocellular carcinoma and two had cutaneous melanoma. The point of sequencing TCRbeta in the periphery was to test whether ivuxolimab changed TCR sequence diversity and drove clonal T-cell expansion. The paper reports the monotherapy dose-escalation portion (N = 52 patients) of the phase I ivuxolimab trial.

The trial excluded patients who had a history of autoimmune disease or were on systemic immunosuppression. In every dose cohort, peripheral blood was drawn for TCR sequencing at baseline, cycle 4 day 1, and cycle 7 day 1. The samples were drawn from a first-in-human, open-label, multicenter phase I dose-escalation trial of ivuxolimab. The trial enrolled adults with locally advanced or metastatic head and neck squamous cell, hepatocellular, melanoma or renal cell carcinoma. Before TCR sequencing, CD4+ and CD8+ T cells were separately sorted from peripheral blood. Notes on this clone: No antigen is known for it. No qualities accompany the bases; no much larger clone lies one base away.

From its cysteine to its phenylalanine, the CDR3 spans 12 amino acids. This entry keeps only the CDR3 DNA: 36 bases, framed from base 1. The junction shows trimming of 5 bases on V and 9 bases on J, and the gene matches do not reach 4 bases of it. Via the germline V gene, CDR1 is SGHRS and CDR2 YFSETQ. Results the study describes overall, beyond this receptor: After ivuxolimab, more expanded clones were found on average in CD8+ T cells than in CD4+ T cells. In the 0.1-3.0 mg/kg groups, partial responders had among the lowest normalized peripheral clonal expansion, particularly in CD8+ T cells. Clonal expansion of both CD4+ and CD8+ blood T cells was observed from baseline to week 6 at doses 0.1 to 3.0 mg/kg. The antigen specificity of the peripheral T cells that underwent clonal expansion was not determined. Low levels of normalized T-cell clonal expansion were also shown by some nonresponding patients.

For sequencing of the TCRbeta CDR3 region, genomic DNA was extracted from the sorted cells. TCRbeta CDR3 regions were sequenced using the immunoSEQ Assay. The immuneACCESS repertoire file appears here via TCRdb, limited to in-frame rearrangements. These files lack a portion of the clones; in checked studies, under half of the deficit traces to unresolved V genes, and the cause of the others is not known. The sample includes about 46,000 clones, with 70% to 85% observed a single time. The ten largest clones take up about 1.7% of the sample. Recombination joined TRBV5-1 with TRBJ2-1; TRBD2 agrees with 8 junctional bases. The clonotype comes from an adult with an advanced solid tumor such as melanoma, head and neck, liver or kidney cancer. The specimen was CD4+ or CD8+ T cells sorted from blood, collected in a trial of the OX40 agonist ivuxolimab. The CDR3 in this case is CASSSGVGEQFF. The sequenced DNA: TGCGCCAGCAGTAGCGGGGTTGGTGAGCAGTTCTTC.